The entry below gives a single TCR beta chain sequence along with its context. These data originate in a study of vaccination and CD4 T cells after COVID-19. On the study more broadly: Two of the convalescents were Hispanic, and the group consisted of six males and four females. Following dose two, a median approximately 65 days (range 14 to 241) passed before post-vaccine samples were taken.

From the PCR reads, TCRdb called clonotypes with MiXCR, one entry per CDR3 protein. Of 20,000 or so distinct CDR3 sequences listed, 45% to 70% were seen once; the top ten hold 1.1%. Trimming took 0 bases from V and 9 from J, leaving 22 bases between them. CDR1 and CDR2 (germline): LGHNA, YNFKEQ. This CDR3 is built from 17 residues. V and J are TRBV4-2 and TRBJ2-3, with D possibly TRBD1 on 6 matching bases. This sample comprised CD4+ T cells from blood, obtained after SARS-CoV-2 vaccination. This clonotype was obtained from a human donor who had recovered from COVID-19. The CDR3 is CASSQDPPGASRLTQYF. CDR3 in DNA: TGTGCCAGCAGCCAAGATCCCCCAGGGGCGTCGAGGTTGACGCAGTATTTT.